The sequence of this T cell receptor beta chain was determined in a study of T cell repertoires in cytomegalovirus infection. For the study at large: CMV epitopes that were recently identified and HLA-C-restricted were used alongside well-studied HLA-B-restricted ones. Indications came from public TCR beta signatures; they pointed to CMV infection and to a matching HLA type.

This clonotype was counted between two and nine times. Its antigen remains unidentified. Study observations and caveats: Accumulated public TCR beta family frequency recognized individuals carrying CMV together with the relevant HLA. HLA-C-restricted CMV-specific TCR beta clonotypes were dominant in the ex vivo response.

TCRdb processed the reads anew with MiXCR; each CDR3 protein has one entry. The sample lists over 100,000 distinct CDR3 sequences, around 31% occurring once. V lost 5 bases and J lost 3; bases outside the gene matches: 6. Germline values: CDR1 LGHNT, CDR2 FRNRAP. The CDR3 contains 16 residues. The material sequenced was CD8+ T cells from cultured PBMCs, taken from culture after CMV antigen stimulation. The TCR originated in a human donor in good health (CMV status not recorded). Some clones in this sample may be carry-over from other donors' samples. The chain links TRBV12-5 to TRBJ2-2; 10 bases agree with TRBD2. In nucleotides, the CDR3 is TGTGCTAGTGGTCCCGGAGCGGGGGGGGACACCGGGGAGCTGTTTTTT. This codes for CASGPGAGGDTGELFF.